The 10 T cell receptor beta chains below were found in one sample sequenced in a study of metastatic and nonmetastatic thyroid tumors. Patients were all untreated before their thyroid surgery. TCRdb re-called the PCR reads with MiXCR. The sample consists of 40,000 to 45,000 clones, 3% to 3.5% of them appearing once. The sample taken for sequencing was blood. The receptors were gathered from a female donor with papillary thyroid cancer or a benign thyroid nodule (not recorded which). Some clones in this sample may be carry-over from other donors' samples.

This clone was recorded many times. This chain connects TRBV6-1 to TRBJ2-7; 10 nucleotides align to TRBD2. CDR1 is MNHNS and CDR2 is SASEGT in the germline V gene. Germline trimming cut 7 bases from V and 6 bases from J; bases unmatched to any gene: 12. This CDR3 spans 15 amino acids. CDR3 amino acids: CASMATSGFMGEQYF. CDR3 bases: TGTGCCAGCATGGCGACTAGCGGGTTTATGGGCGAGCAGTACTTC.

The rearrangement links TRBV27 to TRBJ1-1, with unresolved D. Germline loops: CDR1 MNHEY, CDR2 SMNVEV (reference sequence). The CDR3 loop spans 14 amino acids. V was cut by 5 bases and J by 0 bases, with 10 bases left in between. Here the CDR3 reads CASSAGGMNTEAFF. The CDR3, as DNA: TGTGCCAGCAGTGCAGGTGGAATGAACACTGAAGCTTTCTTT.

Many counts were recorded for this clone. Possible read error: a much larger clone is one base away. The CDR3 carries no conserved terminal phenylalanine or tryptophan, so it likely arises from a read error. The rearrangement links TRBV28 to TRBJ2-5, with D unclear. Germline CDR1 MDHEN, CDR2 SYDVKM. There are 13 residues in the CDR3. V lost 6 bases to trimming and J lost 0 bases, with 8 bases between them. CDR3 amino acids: CASRRQYQETQYL. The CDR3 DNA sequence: TGTGCCAGCAGGCGACAATACCAAGAGACCCAGTACCTC.

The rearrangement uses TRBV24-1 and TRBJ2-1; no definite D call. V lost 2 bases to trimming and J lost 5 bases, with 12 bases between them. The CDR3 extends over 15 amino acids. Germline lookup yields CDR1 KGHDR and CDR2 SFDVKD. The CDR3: CATSDSQLDHNEQFF. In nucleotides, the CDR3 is TGTGCCACCAGTGATTCACAGCTGGACCACAATGAGCAGTTCTTC.

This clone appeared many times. The CDR3 DNA sequence: TGCAGTGCCATATCCGGGACAGGACCGTCCTACGAGCAGTACTTC. Residues: CSAISGTGPSYEQYF. The gene calls are TRBV20-1 and TRBJ2-7; TRBD1 matches at 8 bases. With V trimmed by 6 bases and J by 1 base, 11 bases remained unmatched. The germline gives CDR1 DFQATT, CDR2 SNEGSKA (reference sequence). The CDR3 runs to 15 residues.

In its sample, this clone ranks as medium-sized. CDR3 sequence reads: CASSRGQEPNYGYTF. DNA of the CDR3: TGTGCCAGCAGCCGTGGACAGGAACCCAACTATGGCTACACCTTC. The rearrangement links TRBV11-2 to TRBJ1-2, with 7 positions matching TRBD1. J lost 2 bases, V lost 5 bases, and 8 bases had no gene match. This CDR3 region has 15 residues. The germline gives CDR1 SGHAT, CDR2 FQNNGV.

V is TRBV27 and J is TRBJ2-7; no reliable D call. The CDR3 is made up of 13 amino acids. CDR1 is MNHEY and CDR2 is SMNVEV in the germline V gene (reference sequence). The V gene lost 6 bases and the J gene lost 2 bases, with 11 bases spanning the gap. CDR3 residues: CASSRGPPYEQYF. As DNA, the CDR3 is TGTGCCAGCAGCCGAGGTCCACCCTACGAGCAGTACTTC.

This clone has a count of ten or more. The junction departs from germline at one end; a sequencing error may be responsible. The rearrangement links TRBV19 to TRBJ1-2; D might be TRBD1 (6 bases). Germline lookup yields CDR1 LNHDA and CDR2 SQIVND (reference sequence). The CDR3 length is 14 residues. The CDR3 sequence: CAGSITTGFYGYTF. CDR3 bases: TGTGCCGGTAGTATTACAACAGGGTTTTATGGCTACACCTTC.

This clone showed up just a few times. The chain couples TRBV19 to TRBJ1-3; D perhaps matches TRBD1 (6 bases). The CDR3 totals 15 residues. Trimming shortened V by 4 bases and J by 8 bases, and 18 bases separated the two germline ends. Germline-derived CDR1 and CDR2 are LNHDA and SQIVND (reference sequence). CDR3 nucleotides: TGTGCCAGTAGTAGGGGACAACAAGAGGGCGACACCATATATTTT. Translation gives CASSRGQQEGDTIYF.

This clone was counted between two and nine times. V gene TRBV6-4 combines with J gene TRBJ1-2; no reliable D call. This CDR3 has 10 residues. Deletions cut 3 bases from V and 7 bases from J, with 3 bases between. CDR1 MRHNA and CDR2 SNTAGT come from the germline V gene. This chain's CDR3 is CASSEGGYTF. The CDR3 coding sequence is TGTGCCAGCAGTGAGGGTGGCTACACCTTC.